This TCR beta chain was documented in a study of T cells after yellow fever vaccination. This clonotype was counted at least ten times. Each CDR3 protein gets one entry after TCRdb re-called the 5' RACE reads with MiXCR. This table holds 27,000 or so distinct CDR3 sequences, approximately 4% found once. CDR3 length: 14 residues. Germline assignment: CDR1 MNHEY and CDR2 SVGEGT. V trimming: 10 bases; J trimming: 4 bases; junction bases outside the gene matches: 7. Sequenced material: CD8+ T cells sorted from PBMCs, taken 5 days after the yellow fever booster vaccination. This clonotype was sampled from a man aged 30 to 39 who received the YFV17D yellow fever vaccine. The chain has TRBV6-2 or TRBV6-3 and TRBJ2-2, with 9 bases aligning to TRBD2. In nucleotides, the CDR3 is TGTGCCATTCCAAGCGGGAGGAGCACCGGGGAGCTGTTTTTT. Translating gives CAIPSGRSTGELFF.